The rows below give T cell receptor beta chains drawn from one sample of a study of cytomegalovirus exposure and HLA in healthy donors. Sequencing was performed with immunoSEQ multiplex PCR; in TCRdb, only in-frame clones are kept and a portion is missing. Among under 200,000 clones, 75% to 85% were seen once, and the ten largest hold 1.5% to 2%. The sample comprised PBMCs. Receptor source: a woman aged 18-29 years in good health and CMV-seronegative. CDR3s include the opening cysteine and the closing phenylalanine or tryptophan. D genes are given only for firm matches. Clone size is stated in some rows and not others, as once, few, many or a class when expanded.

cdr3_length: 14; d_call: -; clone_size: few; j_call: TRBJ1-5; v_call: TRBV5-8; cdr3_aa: CASSFVGGNQPQHF; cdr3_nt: TGTGCCAGCAGCTTTGTCGGGGGCAATCAGCCCCAGCATTTT
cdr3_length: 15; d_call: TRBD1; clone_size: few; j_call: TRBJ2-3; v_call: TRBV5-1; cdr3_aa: CASSPGQGPTDTQYF; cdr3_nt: TGCGCCAGCAGCCCTGGACAGGGCCCCACAGATACGCAGTATTTT
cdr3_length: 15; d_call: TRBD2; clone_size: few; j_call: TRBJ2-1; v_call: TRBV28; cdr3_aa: CASSLGLAGWNEQFF; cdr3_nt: TGTGCCAGCAGCCTGGGACTAGCGGGGTGGAATGAGCAGTTCTTC
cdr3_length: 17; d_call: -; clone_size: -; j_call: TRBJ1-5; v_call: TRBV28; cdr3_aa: CASSPRSNNRGNQPQHF; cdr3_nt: TGTGCCAGCAGTCCCCGCTCAAATAACAGGGGCAATCAGCCCCAGCATTTT
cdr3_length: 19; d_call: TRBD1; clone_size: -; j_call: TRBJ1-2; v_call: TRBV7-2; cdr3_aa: CASSVPHSDRGVPYYGYTF; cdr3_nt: TGTGCCAGCAGCGTCCCGCATTCGGACAGGGGTGTCCCTTACTATGGCTACACCTTC
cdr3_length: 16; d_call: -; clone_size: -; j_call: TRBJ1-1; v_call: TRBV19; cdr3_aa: CASSPTQQIGNTEAFF; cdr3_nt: TGTGCCAGTAGTCCAACCCAACAGATCGGGAACACTGAAGCTTTCTTT
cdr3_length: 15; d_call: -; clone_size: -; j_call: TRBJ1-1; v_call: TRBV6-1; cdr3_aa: CASSETGHRNTEAFF; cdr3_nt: TGTGCCAGCAGCGAGACCGGACATAGGAACACTGAAGCTTTCTTT
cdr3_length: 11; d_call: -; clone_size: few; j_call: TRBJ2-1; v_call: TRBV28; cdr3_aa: CASREGAEQFF; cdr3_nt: TGTGCCAGCAGGGAGGGGGCTGAGCAGTTCTTC
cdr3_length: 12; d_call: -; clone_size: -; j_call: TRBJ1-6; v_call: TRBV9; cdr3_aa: CASSVLNSPLHF; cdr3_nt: TGTGCCAGCAGCGTCCTAAATTCACCCCTCCACTTT
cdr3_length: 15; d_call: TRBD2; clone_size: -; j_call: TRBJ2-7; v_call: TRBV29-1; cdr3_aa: CSVEEDRAGTYEQYF; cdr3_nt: TGCAGCGTTGAAGAGGACCGAGCGGGGACCTACGAGCAGTACTTC
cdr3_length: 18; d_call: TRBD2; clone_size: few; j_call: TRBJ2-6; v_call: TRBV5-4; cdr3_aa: CASRLREGLSSGANVLTF; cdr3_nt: TGTGCCAGCAGACTGCGGGAGGGGCTAAGCTCTGGGGCCAACGTCCTGACTTTC
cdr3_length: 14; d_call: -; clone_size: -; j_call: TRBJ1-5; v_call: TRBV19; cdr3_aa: CASTFQGGNQPQHF; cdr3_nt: TGTGCCAGTACCTTTCAGGGTGGCAATCAGCCCCAGCATTTT
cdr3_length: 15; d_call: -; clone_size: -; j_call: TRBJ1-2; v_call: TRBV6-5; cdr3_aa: CASSKTGRRAYGYTF; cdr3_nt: TGTGCCAGCAGTAAAACAGGGAGACGTGCCTATGGCTACACCTTC
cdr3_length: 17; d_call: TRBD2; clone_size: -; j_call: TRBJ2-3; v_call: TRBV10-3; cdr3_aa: CAIRGTSGSTSTDTQYF; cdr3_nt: TGTGCCATCAGAGGGACTAGCGGGAGCACTAGCACAGATACGCAGTATTTT
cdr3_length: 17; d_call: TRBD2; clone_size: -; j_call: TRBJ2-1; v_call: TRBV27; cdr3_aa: CASSFGRGAGWGNEQFF; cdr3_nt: TGTGCCAGCAGTTTCGGACGGGGAGCGGGGTGGGGCAATGAGCAGTTCTTC
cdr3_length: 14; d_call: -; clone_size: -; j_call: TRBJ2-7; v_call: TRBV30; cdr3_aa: CAWSSPGAAYEQYF; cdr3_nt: TGTGCCTGGAGTTCCCCAGGGGCCGCCTACGAGCAGTACTTC
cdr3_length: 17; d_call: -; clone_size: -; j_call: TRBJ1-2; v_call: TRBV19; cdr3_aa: CASSIEGGTLSLSGYTF; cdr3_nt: TGTGCCAGTAGTATAGAGGGCGGGACCCTCTCATTGAGTGGCTACACCTTC
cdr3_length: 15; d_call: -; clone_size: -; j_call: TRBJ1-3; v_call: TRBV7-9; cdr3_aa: CASSPSGEPGNTIYF; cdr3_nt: TGTGCCAGCAGCCCCTCGGGGGAACCTGGAAACACCATATATTTT